This TCR beta chain was sequenced in a study of blood T cell repertoires in COVID-19. Study-wide context: Italy, Spain and the United States were the sources of the convalescent and acute COVID-19 samples. PBMCs, B-cell-depleted T cells, or T cells provided the cDNA or gDNA that made up the material.

Source study methods: It was from reference gene primer amplification that nucleated cell counts were estimated. Only in-frame clones appear in the TCRdb table, and some are missing; sequencing was by immunoSEQ multiplex PCR. V, J and clone size derive from that table, while D and trimming were established from the DNA sequence. The sample lists 95,000 to 120,000 clones, roughly 85% seen once, with under 3% in the top ten. The CDR3 has 17 amino acids. CDR1 and CDR2 (germline): MGHRA, YSYEKL. The V end lost 2 bases, the J end lost 5 bases, and 19 bases lay between the germline ends. The sample was peripheral blood. The chain is built from TRBV4-1 and TRBJ2-1; weak D call: TRBD2 (6 bases). The clonotype comes from a human donor in a cohort sampled during active COVID-19. The CDR3 DNA sequence: TGCGCCAGCAGCCAACTTCTAGCGCTACTGGGCCACAATGAGCAGTTCTTC. This translates into CASSQLLALLGHNEQFF.